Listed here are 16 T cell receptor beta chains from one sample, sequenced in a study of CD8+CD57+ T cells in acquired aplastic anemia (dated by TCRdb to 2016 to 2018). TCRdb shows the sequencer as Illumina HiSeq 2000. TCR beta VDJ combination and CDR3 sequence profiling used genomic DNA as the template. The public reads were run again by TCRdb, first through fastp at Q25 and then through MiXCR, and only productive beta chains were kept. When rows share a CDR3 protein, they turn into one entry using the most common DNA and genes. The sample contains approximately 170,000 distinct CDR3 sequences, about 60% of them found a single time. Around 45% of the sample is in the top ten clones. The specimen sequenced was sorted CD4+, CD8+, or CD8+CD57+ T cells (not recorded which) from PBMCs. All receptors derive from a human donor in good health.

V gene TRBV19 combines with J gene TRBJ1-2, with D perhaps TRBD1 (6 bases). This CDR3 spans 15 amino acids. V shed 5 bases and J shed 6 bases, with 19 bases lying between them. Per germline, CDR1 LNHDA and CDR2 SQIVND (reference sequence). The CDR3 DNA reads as TGTGCCAGTAGTTACAAGGGGGTGAGTATTCATGGCTACACCTTC. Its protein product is CASSYKGVSIHGYTF.

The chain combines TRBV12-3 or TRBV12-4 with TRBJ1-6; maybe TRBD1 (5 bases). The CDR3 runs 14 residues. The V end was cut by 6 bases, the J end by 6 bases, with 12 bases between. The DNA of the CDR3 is TGTGCCAGCAGGGCCGGGACCAGTAATTCACCCCTCCACTTT. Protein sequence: CASRAGTSNSPLHF.

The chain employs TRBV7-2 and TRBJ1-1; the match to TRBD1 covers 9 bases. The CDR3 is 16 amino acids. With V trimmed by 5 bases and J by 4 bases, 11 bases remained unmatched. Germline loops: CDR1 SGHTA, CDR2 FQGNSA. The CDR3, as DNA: TGTGCCAGCAGCACAGGGACAGGGAACATGAGCACTGAAGCTTTCTTT. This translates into CASSTGTGNMSTEAFF.

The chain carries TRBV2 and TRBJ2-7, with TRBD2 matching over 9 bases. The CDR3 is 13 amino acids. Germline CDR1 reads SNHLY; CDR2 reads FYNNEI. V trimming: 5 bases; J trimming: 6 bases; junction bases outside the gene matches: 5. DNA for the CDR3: TGTGCCAGCAGTCTTGTACTAGCGGGCGAGCAGTACTTC. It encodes CASSLVLAGEQYF.

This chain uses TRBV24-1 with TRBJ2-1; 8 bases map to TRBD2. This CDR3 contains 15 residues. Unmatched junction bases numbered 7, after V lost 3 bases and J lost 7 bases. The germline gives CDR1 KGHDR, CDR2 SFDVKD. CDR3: CATSDPGLDRNEQFF. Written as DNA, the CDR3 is TGTGCCACCAGTGATCCGGGACTAGATAGGAATGAGCAGTTCTTC.

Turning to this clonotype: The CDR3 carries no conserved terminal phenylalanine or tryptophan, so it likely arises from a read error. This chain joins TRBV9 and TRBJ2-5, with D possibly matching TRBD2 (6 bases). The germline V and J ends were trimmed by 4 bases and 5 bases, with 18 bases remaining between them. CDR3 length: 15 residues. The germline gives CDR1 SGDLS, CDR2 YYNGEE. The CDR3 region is CASSPGGDGRETQYY. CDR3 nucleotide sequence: TGTGCCAGCAGCCCAGGAGGGGATGGAAGGGAGACCCAGTACTAC.

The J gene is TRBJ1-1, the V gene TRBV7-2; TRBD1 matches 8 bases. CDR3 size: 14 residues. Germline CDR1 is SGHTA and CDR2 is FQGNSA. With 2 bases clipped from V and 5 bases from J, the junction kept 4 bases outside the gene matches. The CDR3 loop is CASSLKTGETEAFF. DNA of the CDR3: TGTGCCAGCAGCTTAAAGACAGGGGAAACTGAAGCTTTCTTT.

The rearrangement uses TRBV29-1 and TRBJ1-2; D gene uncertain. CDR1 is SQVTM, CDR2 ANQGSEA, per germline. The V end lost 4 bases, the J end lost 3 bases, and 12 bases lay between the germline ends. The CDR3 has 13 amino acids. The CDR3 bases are TGCAGCGTTGGTGAGGGCGCGGACTATGGCTACACCTTC. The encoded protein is CSVGEGADYGYTF. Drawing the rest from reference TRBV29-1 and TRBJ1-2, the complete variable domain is SAVISQKPSRDICQRGTSLTIQCQVDSQVTMMFWYRQQPGQSLTLIATANQGSEATYESGFVIDKFPISRPNLTFSTLTVSNMSPEDSSIYLCSVGEGADYGYTFGSGTRLTVV.

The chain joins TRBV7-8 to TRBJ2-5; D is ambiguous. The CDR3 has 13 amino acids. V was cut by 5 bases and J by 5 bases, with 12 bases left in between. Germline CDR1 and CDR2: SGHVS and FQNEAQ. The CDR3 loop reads CASSDIAPETQYF. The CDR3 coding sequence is TGTGCCAGCAGCGATATTGCCCCGGAGACCCAGTACTTC.

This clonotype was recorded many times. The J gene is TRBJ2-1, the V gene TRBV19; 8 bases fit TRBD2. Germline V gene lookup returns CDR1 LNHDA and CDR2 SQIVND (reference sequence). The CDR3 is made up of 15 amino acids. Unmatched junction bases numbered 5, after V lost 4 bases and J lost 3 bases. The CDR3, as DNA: TGTGCCAGTAGTACCCTAGCGGGTGGCTACAATGAGCAGTTCTTC. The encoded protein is CASSTLAGGYNEQFF.

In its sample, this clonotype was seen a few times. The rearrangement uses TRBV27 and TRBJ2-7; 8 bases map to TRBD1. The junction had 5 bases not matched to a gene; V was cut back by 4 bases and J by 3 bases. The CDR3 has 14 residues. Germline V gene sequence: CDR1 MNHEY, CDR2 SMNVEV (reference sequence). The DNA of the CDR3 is TGTGCCAGCAGTTACAGACAGGGGTTCTACGAGCAGTACTTC. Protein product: CASSYRQGFYEQYF.

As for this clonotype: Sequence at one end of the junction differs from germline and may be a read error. The CDR3 region has the DNA TGCGCCAGCAGCTTGGGACAGGGTCGTGAAGCCGGGGAGCCGTTTTTT. This sequence encodes CASSLGQGREAGEPFF. J is TRBJ2-2 and V is TRBV5-1, with 7 bases matching TRBD1. The CDR3 is 16 amino acids. Germline V lookup: CDR1 SGHRS, CDR2 YFSETQ.

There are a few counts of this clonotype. The CDR3 DNA reads as TGCAGTGCCCCGGACAGGAACAATGAGCAGTTCTTC. It codes for CSAPDRNNEQFF. This sequence joins TRBV20-1 and TRBJ2-1; TRBD1 matches 7 bases. The CDR3 covers 12 residues. Trimming cost V 6 bases and J 5 bases; bases outside gene matches: 4. Germline CDR1 and CDR2: DFQATT and SNEGSKA (reference sequence).

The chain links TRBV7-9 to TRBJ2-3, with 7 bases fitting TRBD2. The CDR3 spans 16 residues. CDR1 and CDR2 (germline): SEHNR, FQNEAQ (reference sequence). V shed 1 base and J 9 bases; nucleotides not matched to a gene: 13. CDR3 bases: TGTGCCAGCAGCTTAGAGGCAGGGAGGGTAGAGGAGACGCAGTATTTT. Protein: CASSLEAGRVEETQYF.

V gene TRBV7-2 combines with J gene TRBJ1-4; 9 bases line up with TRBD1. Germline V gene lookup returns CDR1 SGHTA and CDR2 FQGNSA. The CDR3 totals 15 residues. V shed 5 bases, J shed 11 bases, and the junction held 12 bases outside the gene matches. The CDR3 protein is CASSALQGAHGKLFF. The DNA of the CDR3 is TGTGCCAGCAGCGCTTTACAGGGGGCGCACGGTAAACTGTTTTTT.

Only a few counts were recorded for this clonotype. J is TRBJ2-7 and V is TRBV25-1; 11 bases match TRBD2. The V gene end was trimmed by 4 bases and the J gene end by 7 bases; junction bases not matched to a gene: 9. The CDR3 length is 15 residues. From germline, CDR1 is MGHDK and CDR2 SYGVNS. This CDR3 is CASSGALAGGWEQYF. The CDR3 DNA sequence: TGTGCCAGCAGTGGGGCTCTAGCGGGGGGTTGGGAGCAGTACTTC.